The 11 T cell receptor beta chains below all came from one sample that was sequenced in a study of low-dose radiotherapy and immunotherapy resistance in tumors. This sample's time point: before trial treatment. Alpha- and beta-chain coverage of first-strand cDNA came from TRAV- and TRBV-specific primers. The TCRs were subjected to amplification over approximately 18 PCR cycles employing a constant-region primer in conjunction with a V-primer adapter. TCRdb recomputed calls from the reads with MiXCR, one row per CDR3 protein. Here the sample spans tens of thousands of distinct CDR3 sequences, less than 30% being singletons. Here the sequenced sample was PBMCs, taken before treatment. These receptors were collected from a male donor with rectosigmoid adenocarcinoma.

This sequence joins TRBV28 and TRBJ2-7; D might be TRBD2 (6 bases). The CDR3 length is 15 residues. Germline assignment: CDR1 MDHEN and CDR2 SYDVKM. Trimming pared 2 bases from V and 2 bases from J, leaving 13 bases between. CDR3 residues: CASSLISGPTYEQYF. CDR3 bases: TGTGCCAGCAGTTTAATTAGCGGCCCCACCTACGAGCAGTACTTC.

This clonotype came up a few times. The V and J genes are TRBV28 and TRBJ2-7; the match to TRBD2 covers 16 bases. The germline CDR1 and CDR2 sequences are MDHEN and SYDVKM. Trimming cost V 5 bases and J 0 bases; bases outside gene matches: 4. This CDR3 is built from 17 residues. The CDR3, as DNA: TGTGCCAGCAGTCCGGGACTAGCGGGAGGGAGCTCCTACGAGCAGTACTTC. Translation: CASSPGLAGGSSYEQYF.

Many counts were recorded for this clonotype. This chain joins TRBV5-1 and TRBJ1-1; D is unclear. CDR1 is SGHRS, CDR2 YFSETQ, per germline. The CDR3 contains 13 residues. The germline V and J ends were trimmed by 0 bases and 7 bases, with 10 bases remaining between them. The DNA for the CDR3 is TGCGCCAGCAGCTTGGCCCCTCAGGTTGAAGCTTTCTTT. Translating gives CASSLAPQVEAFF.

In the case of this clonotype: A far larger clone lies a single base away; this is likely a read error. The V gene is TRBV5-3, the J gene TRBJ2-7; D could derive from TRBD1 or TRBD2 (5 bases each). TRBV5-3 is assigned to the ORF class and has an uncertain function. This CDR3 region has 14 residues. V lost 8 bases and J 6 bases, leaving 21 bases between the germline ends. The CDR3 sequence is CASSLPGPYREQYF. The CDR3 nucleotides are TGTGCCAGCAGCCTACCGGGACCCTATCGCGAGCAGTACTTC.

This clonotype was detected many times. One end of the junction varies from germline; a read error may be responsible. The chain recombines TRBV12-3 or TRBV12-4 with TRBJ2-5; 10 bases align to TRBD2. This CDR3 contains 14 residues. CDR3 sequence reads: CVSRASGSKETQYF. The CDR3 region has the DNA TGTGTCAGCCGGGCTAGCGGGAGTAAAGAGACCCAGTACTTC.

This clonotype was counted at least ten times. The chain links TRBV5-7 to TRBJ2-5; unclear D gene. TRBV5-7 is classed as an ORF, of uncertain function. The CDR3 spans 14 residues. The germline V and J ends were trimmed by 1 base and 2 bases, with 9 bases remaining between them. For the CDR3, the DNA is TGTGCCAGCAGCTTGCAGGCCACACAAGAGACCCAGTACTTC. It is translated as CASSLQATQETQYF.

The genes are TRBV29-1 and TRBJ2-1; 8 positions agree with TRBD2. Germline V gene sequence: CDR1 SQVTM, CDR2 ANQGSEA. The CDR3 has 12 residues. Trimming removed 7 bases from V and 8 bases from J; junction bases left unmatched: 7. As DNA, the CDR3 is TGCAGCGGGGGGTGGCGGGGGGATGAGCAGTTCTTC. It specifies CSGGWRGDEQFF.

This clonotype occurred a few times. The rearrangement links TRBV6-1 to TRBJ1-1; D possibly corresponds to TRBD1 (6 bases). From germline, CDR1 is MNHNS and CDR2 SASEGT. CDR3 length: 14 amino acids. Between the trimmed V and J ends, which lost 6 bases and 4 bases, there was a span of 15 bases. Written as DNA, the CDR3 is TGTGCCAGCAGCGCCCTCGCAGGGGCCACTGAAGCTTTCTTT. The encoded protein is CASSALAGATEAFF.

This clonotype was counted ten times or more. V gene TRBV20-1 combines with J gene TRBJ1-5, with D maybe TRBD1 (6 bases). CDR1 is DFQATT, CDR2 SNEGSKA, per germline (reference sequence). The CDR3 loop spans 15 amino acids. Trimming shortened V by 0 bases and J by 3 bases, and 12 bases separated the two germline ends. The CDR3 region has the DNA TGCAGTGCTAGAGAAGGGGGAGGAGTCAATCAGCCCCAGCATTTT. Translating gives CSAREGGGVNQPQHF.

This clonotype was counted many times. The V call is TRBV10-3, the J call TRBJ1-5; D might be TRBD1 (5 bases). V was cut by 0 bases and J by 3 bases, with 9 bases left in between. The CDR3 is 15 amino acids. Germline V gene data show CDR1 as ENHRY and CDR2 as SYGVKD. This CDR3 reads CAISESGTLNQPQHF. The CDR3, as DNA: TGTGCCATCAGTGAGTCAGGGACTCTCAATCAGCCCCAGCATTTT.

This clonotype came up a few times. With only one base between it and a far larger clone, this is likely a read error. The rearrangement joins TRBV6-6 to TRBJ2-7; D not certain. The length of the CDR3 is 12 residues. Germline loops: CDR1 MNHNY, CDR2 SVGAGI (reference sequence). Trimming cost V 5 bases and J 2 bases, with 7 bases left between them. This chain's CDR3 is CASSRAAYEQYF. CDR3 sequence (DNA): TGTGCCAGCAGTAGGGCAGCCTACGAGCAGTACTTC.